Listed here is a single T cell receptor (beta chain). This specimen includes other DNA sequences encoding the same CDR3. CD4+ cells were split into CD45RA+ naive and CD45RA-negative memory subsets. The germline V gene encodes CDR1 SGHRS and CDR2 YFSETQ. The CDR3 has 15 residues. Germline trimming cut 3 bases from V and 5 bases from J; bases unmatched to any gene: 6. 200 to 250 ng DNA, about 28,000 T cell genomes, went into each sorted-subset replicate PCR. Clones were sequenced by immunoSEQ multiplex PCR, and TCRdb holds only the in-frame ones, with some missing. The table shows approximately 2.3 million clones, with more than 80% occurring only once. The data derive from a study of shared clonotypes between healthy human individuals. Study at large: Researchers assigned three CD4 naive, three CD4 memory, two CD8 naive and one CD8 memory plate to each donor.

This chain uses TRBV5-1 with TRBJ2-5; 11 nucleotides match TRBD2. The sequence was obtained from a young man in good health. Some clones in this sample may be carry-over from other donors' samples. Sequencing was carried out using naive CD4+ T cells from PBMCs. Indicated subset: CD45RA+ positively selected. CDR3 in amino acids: CASSSGTSGQETQYF. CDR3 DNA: TGCGCCAGCAGCTCGGGGACTAGCGGACAGGAGACCCAGTACTTC.